This T cell receptor (beta chain) was sequenced for a study of cytomegalovirus exposure and HLA in healthy donors. Background on the study: For the approximately 420 genotyped donors, more than 65% fell within the Caucasian-associated ancestry cluster.

The primer mix had 60 Vbeta and 13 Jbeta primers. Method: immunoSEQ multiplex PCR; TCRdb's copy keeps in-frame clones and lacks some. The sample gives 90,000 to 110,000 clones, 65% to 90% of which show up once; 2.2% is in the top ten. General study results and limits: It was taken for granted in presence/absence analyses that sequencing depth across donors was roughly uniform. A later analysis appeared to link common viral pathogens to several of the most significant clusters. Sequencing likely generated an artifact that appeared as a cluster of highly shared sequence variants.

To note about this clone: Antigen unknown.

This receptor was obtained from a woman in her 30s in good health and CMV-seronegative. The source material was PBMCs.

CDR3 in amino acids: CASSLALAGGITGELFF. The CDR3 coding sequence is TGTGCCAGCAGCTTGGCACTAGCGGGAGGTATCACCGGGGAGCTGTTTTTT. The V call is TRBV5-5, the J call TRBJ2-2; 12 bases are shared with TRBD2. Germline trimming cut 0 bases from V and 4 bases from J; bases unmatched to any gene: 4. Germline V gene data show CDR1 as SGHKS and CDR2 as YYEKEE (reference sequence). CDR3 length equals 17 residues. The whole variable domain, filled in from reference TRBV5-5 and TRBJ2-2, reads DAGVTQSPTHLIKTRGQQVTLRCSPISGHKSVSWYQQVLGQGPQFIFQYYEKEERGRGNFPDRFSARQFPNYSSELNVNALLLGDSALYLCASSLALAGGITGELFFGEGSRLTVL.